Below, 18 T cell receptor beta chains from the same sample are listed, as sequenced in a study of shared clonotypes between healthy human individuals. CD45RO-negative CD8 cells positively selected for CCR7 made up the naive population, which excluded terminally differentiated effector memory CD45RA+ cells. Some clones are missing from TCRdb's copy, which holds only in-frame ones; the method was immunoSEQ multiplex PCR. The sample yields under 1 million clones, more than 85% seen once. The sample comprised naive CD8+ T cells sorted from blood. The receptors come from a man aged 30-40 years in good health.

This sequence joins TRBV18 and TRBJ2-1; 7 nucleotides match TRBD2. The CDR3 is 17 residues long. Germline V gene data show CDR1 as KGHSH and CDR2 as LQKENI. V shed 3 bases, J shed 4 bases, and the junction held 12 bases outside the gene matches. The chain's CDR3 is CASSPHPTSETYNEQFF. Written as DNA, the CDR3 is TGTGCCAGCTCACCGCACCCCACTAGCGAAACGTACAATGAGCAGTTCTTC.

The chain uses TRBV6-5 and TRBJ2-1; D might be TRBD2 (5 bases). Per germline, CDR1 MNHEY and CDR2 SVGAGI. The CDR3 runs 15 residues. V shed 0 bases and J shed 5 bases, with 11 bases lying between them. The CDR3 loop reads CASSYSLASNNEQFF. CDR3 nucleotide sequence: TGTGCCAGCAGTTACTCCCTAGCCTCGAACAATGAGCAGTTCTTC.

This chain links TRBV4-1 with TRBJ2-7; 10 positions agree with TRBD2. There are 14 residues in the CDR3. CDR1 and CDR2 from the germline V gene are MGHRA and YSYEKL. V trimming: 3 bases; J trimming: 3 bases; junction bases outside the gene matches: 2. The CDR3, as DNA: TGCGCCAGCAGCCATACTAGCGGGATCTACGAGCAGTACTTC. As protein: CASSHTSGIYEQYF.

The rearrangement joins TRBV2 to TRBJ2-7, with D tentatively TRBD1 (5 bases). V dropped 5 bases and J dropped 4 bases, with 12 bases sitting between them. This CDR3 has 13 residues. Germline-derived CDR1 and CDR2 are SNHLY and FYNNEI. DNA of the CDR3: TGTGCCAGCAGTCAAAGGGGTTCTTACGAGCAGTACTTC. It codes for CASSQRGSYEQYF. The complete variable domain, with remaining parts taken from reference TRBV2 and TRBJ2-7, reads EPEVTQTPSHQVTQMGQEVILRCVPISNHLYFYWYRQILGQKVEFLVSFYNNEISEKSEIFDDQFSVERPDGSNFTLKIRSTKLEDSAMYFCASSQRGSYEQYFGPGTRLTVT.

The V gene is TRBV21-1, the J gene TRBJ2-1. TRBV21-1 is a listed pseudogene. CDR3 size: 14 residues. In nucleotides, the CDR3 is TGTGCCAGCAGCAAAGGGGAGGGGGCGGCTGAGCAGTTCTTC. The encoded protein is CASSKGEGAAEQFF.

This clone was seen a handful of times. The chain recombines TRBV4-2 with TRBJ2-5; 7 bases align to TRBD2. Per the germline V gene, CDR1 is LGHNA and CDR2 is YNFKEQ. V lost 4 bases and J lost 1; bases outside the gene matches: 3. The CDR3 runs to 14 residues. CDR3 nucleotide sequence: TGTGCCAGCAGCCCCGGGGGGACCCAAGAGACCCAGTACTTC. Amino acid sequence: CASSPGGTQETQYF.

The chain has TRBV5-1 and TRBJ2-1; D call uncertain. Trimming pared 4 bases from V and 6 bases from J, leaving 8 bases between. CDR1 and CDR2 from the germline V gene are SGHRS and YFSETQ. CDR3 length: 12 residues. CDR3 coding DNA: TGCGCCAGCAGCCTAGAGAGCAATGAGCAGTTCTTC. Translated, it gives CASSLESNEQFF.

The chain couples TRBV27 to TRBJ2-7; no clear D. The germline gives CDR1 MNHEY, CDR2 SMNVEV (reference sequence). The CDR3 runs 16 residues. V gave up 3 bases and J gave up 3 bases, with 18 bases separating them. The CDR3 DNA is TGTGCCAGCAGTTTCACGGAGCGAAACTCGCTCTACGAGCAGTACTTC. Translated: CASSFTERNSLYEQYF.

The CDR3 DNA follows: TGTGCCAGCCTCAGACAGGGGTTCATCGAGCAGTACTTC. Translating it yields CASLRQGFIEQYF. The V and J genes are TRBV28 and TRBJ2-7; 8 positions agree with TRBD1. The CDR3 totals 13 residues. CDR1 MDHEN and CDR2 SYDVKM come from the germline V gene. Losses at the gene ends were 8 bases for V and 6 bases for J; bases not matched to a gene: 9.

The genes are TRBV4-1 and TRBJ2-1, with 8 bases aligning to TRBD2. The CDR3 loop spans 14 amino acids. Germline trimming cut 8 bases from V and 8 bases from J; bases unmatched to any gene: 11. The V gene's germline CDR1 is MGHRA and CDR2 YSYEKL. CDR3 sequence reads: CASGTGGIWDEQFF. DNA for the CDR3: TGCGCCAGCGGGACGGGAGGGATCTGGGATGAGCAGTTCTTC.

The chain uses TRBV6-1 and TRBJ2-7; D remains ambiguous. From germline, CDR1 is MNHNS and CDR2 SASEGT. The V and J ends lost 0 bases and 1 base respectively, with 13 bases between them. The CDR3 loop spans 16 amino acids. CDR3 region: CASSEALRRTSYEQYF. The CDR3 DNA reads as TGTGCCAGCAGTGAAGCGCTTCGAAGAACTTCCTACGAGCAGTACTTC.

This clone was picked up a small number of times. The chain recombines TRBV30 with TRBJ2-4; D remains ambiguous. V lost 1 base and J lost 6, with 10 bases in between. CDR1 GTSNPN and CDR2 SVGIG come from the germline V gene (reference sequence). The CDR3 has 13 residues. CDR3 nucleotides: TGTGCCTGGAGTGAAGAAGTCGGAAACATTCAGTACTTC. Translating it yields CAWSEEVGNIQYF.

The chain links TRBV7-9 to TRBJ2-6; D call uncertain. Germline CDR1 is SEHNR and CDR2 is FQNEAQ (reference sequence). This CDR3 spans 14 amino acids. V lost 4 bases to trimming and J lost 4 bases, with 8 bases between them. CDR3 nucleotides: TGTGCCAGCAGCTCGGATGCGGGGGCCAACGTCCTGACTTTC. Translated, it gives CASSSDAGANVLTF.

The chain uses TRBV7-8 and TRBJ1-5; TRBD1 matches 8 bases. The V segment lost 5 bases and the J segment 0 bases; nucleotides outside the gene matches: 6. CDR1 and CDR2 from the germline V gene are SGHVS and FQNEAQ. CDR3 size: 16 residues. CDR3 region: CASSRGTGGSNQPQHF. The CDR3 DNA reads TGTGCCAGCAGCCGGGGGACAGGAGGTAGCAATCAGCCCCAGCATTTT.

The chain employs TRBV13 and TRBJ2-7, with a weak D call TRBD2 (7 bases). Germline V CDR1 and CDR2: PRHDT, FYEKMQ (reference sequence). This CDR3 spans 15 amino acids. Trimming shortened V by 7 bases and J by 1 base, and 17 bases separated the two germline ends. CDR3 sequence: CASTEGGEGSYEQYF. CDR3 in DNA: TGTGCCAGCACCGAGGGGGGGGAAGGATCCTACGAGCAGTACTTC.

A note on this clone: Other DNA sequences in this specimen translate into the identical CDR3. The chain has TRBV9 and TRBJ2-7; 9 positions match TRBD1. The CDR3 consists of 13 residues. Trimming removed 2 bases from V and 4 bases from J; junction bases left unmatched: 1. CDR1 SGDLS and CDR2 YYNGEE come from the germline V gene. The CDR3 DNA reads TGTGCCAGCAGCGTGACAGGGGGGTACGAGCAGTACTTC. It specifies CASSVTGGYEQYF. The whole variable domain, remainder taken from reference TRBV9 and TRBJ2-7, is DSGVTQTPKHLITATGQRVTLRCSPRSGDLSVYWYQQSLDQGLQFLIQYYNGEERAKGNILERFSAQQFPDLHSELNLSSLELGDSALYFCASSVTGGYEQYFGPGTRLTVT.

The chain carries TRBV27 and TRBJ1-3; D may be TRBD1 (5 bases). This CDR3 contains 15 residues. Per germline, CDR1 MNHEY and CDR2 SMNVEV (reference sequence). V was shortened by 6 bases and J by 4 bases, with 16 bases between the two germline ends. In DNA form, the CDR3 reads TGTGCCAGCAGATCGTTTGGGGGGACGGGAAACACCATATATTTT. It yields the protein CASRSFGGTGNTIYF.

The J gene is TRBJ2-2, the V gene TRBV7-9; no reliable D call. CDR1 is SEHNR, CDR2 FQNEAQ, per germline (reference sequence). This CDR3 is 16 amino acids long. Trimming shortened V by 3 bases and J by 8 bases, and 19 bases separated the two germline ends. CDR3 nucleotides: TGTGCCAGCAGCTTGGTTGGACGGAAATCGCGTGGGGAGCTGTTTTTT. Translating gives CASSLVGRKSRGELFF.